This section outlines one TCR beta chain sequence together with its context. V was shortened by 7 bases and J by 2 bases, with 13 bases between the two germline ends. Germline V gene sequence: CDR1 MGHDK, CDR2 SYGVNS. This CDR3 is built from 14 residues. The data derive from a study of OX40 agonist ivuxolimab in advanced cancers. TCRdb's copy holds only in-frame clones and misses some; the assay was immunoSEQ multiplex PCR. The profile shows roughly 51,000 clones, about 88% of them singletons. The chain recombines TRBV25-1 with TRBJ2-3; possibly TRBD2 for D (5 bases). This specimen was CD4+ or CD8+ T cells sorted from blood, taken in a trial of the OX40 agonist ivuxolimab. This receptor was taken from an adult with an advanced solid tumor such as melanoma, head and neck, liver or kidney cancer. CDR3 sequence (DNA): TGTGCCAGCACCAGCAAGCGGACCACAGATACGCAGTATTTT. It codes for CASTSKRTTDTQYF.